This TCR beta chain was sequenced for a study of Ad26.COV2.S vaccination and SARS-CoV-2 variants. For the study at large: Ad26.COV2.S arm of COV1001 included the donor. Study-wide findings and caveats: Placebo recipients and vaccine recipients were similar in non-spike TCR breadth. Reportedly, after vaccination the spike-specific CD8+ and CD4+ T cell responses displayed substantial breadth.

Treatment given: around 19 received Ad26.COV2.S at low or high dose, single or two shots; about 5 received placebo; per-sample allocation not given. Material that was analyzed had been drawn on day 63 after the first vaccine or placebo injection. The CDR3 has 13 amino acids. Germline CDR1 and CDR2: LNHDA and SQIVND (reference sequence). V lost 5 bases and J lost 1, with 5 bases in between. TCRdb's table, derived via immunoSEQ multiplex PCR, lists solely in-frame clones and lacks some. Among approximately 480,000 clones, 87% were seen once, and the ten largest hold 10% to 15%. For this clone: What it binds is unknown.

The gene calls are TRBV19 and TRBJ2-2; no reliable D call. The starting material was peripheral blood, obtained in a trial of Ad26.COV2.S vaccine versus placebo. The receptor's source is a person aged 18-65 years who received the Ad26.COV2.S COVID-19 vaccine or a placebo. The CDR3 nucleotides read TGTGCCAGTAGTCGAGGGAACACCGGGGAGCTGTTTTTT. It translates to CASSRGNTGELFF.